The 26 T cell receptor beta chains below all came from one sample that was sequenced in a study of blood T cell repertoires in COVID-19. The method was immunoSEQ multiplex PCR; TCRdb's version includes in-frame clones alone and lacks a portion of them. The sample has a few hundred thousand clones; less than 90% are singletons. Sequencing used PBMCs or T cells enriched from blood (not recorded which). All receptors come from a woman aged 50 to 60 who had recovered from COVID-19.

The chain uses TRBV11-1 and TRBJ1-2; D remains unclear. V was clipped by 5 bases and J by 6 bases, with 19 bases between them. The germline V gene encodes CDR1 SGHAT and CDR2 FQDESV (reference sequence). The CDR3 sequence is 15 residues long. The DNA for the CDR3 is TGTGCCAGCAGCCCCAAACCGGACGTCGGGGATGGCTACACCTTC. Residues: CASSPKPDVGDGYTF. The whole variable domain, remainder taken from reference TRBV11-1 and TRBJ1-2, is EAEVAQSPRYKITEKSQAVAFWCDPISGHATLYWYRQILGQGPELLVQFQDESVVDDSQLPKDRFSAERLKGVDSTLKIQPAELGDSAMYLCASSPKPDVGDGYTFGSGTRLTVV.

CDR3 protein: CASSLLSGGLGETQYF. The CDR3 DNA is TGCGCCAGCAGCTTATTGTCGGGAGGGCTCGGGGAGACCCAGTACTTC. This sequence joins TRBV5-1 and TRBJ2-5, with TRBD2 matching over 8 bases. The length of the CDR3 is 16 residues. In germline, CDR1 is SGHRS, CDR2 YFSETQ. Germline trimming cut 2 bases from V and 5 bases from J; bases unmatched to any gene: 11.

The V gene is TRBV6-5, the J gene TRBJ2-7, with 7 bases aligning to TRBD1. Trimming took 5 bases from V and 6 from J; bases not matched to a gene: 10. Germline V gene sequence: CDR1 MNHEY, CDR2 SVGAGI. The CDR3 covers 14 residues. The CDR3 coding sequence is TGTGCCAGCAGTCCCCCGGGACAGAGGACCGAGCAGTACTTC. It encodes CASSPPGQRTEQYF.

The rearrangement uses TRBV4-3 and TRBJ2-7; TRBD2 matches at 9 bases. Germline lookup yields CDR1 LGHNA and CDR2 YSLEER. This CDR3 region has 16 residues. Trimming cost V 1 base and J 6 bases; bases outside gene matches: 10. CDR3 bases: TGCGCCAGCAGCCAAGGTGGGAACAGCGGGAGGCGCGAGCAGTACTTC. Amino acids: CASSQGGNSGRREQYF.

The gene calls are TRBV6-5 and TRBJ1-2, with 7 positions matching TRBD1. This CDR3 spans 12 amino acids. Germline V gene sequence: CDR1 MNHEY, CDR2 SVGAGI. Germline trimming cut 5 bases from V and 7 bases from J; bases unmatched to any gene: 4. The CDR3 DNA reads as TGTGCCAGCAGTCCAACAGGGGTTGGCTACACCTTC. Amino acid sequence: CASSPTGVGYTF.

The chain employs TRBV7-9 and TRBJ2-3, with D possibly TRBD2 on 6 matching bases. The CDR3 extends over 16 amino acids. The V end was cut by 4 bases, the J end by 3 bases, with 17 bases between. Germline V gene data show CDR1 as SEHNR and CDR2 as FQNEAQ (reference sequence). Written as DNA, the CDR3 is TGTGCCAGCAGCTCCCCCCTGTCTGGGGGGACAGATACGCAGTATTTT. Protein: CASSSPLSGGTDTQYF.

This clone was counted only a few times. The chain employs TRBV3-1 (or the pseudogene TRBV3-2) and TRBJ2-1; 9 nucleotides agree with TRBD2. V shed 1 base, J shed 8 bases, and the junction held 3 bases outside the gene matches. Germline-derived CDR1 and CDR2 are LGHDT and YNNKEL (reference sequence). The CDR3 is 14 residues long. The CDR3 is CASSQGLAGYEQFF. In DNA form, the CDR3 reads TGTGCCAGCAGCCAAGGGCTAGCGGGATATGAGCAGTTCTTC.

CDR3 protein: CASSVNTGDEQYF. The CDR3 DNA sequence: TGTGCCAGCAGCGTAAATACAGGGGACGAGCAGTACTTC. The J gene is TRBJ2-7, the V gene TRBV9, with TRBD1 matching over 7 bases. The CDR3 sequence is 13 residues long. CDR1 SGDLS and CDR2 YYNGEE come from the germline V gene. With V trimmed by 1 base and J by 5 bases, 3 bases remained unmatched.

The rearrangement joins TRBV18 to TRBJ2-5; D gene unclear. V was trimmed by 0 bases and J by 0 bases, leaving 14 bases between them. CDR3 size: 17 residues. Germline V CDR1 and CDR2: KGHSH, LQKENI. DNA of the CDR3: TGTGCCAGCTCACCACCTCTAACAGAGACGTACCAAGAGACCCAGTACTTC. It codes for CASSPPLTETYQETQYF.

The V and J genes are TRBV24-1 and TRBJ2-1; D is possibly TRBD2 (7 bases). The V end was cut by 7 bases, the J end by 10 bases, with 16 bases between. Germline V gene sequence: CDR1 KGHDR, CDR2 SFDVKD. This CDR3 has 13 amino acids. The CDR3 spells CATSSYGGGEQFF. CDR3 nucleotides: TGTGCCACCAGCTCCTATGGGGGGGGCGAGCAGTTCTTC.

The rearrangement uses TRBV19 and TRBJ1-1; 7 bases align to TRBD1. Germline loops: CDR1 LNHDA, CDR2 SQIVND (reference sequence). Trimming removed 5 bases from V and 3 bases from J; junction bases left unmatched: 3. This CDR3 has 13 amino acids. DNA for the CDR3: TGTGCCAGTAGTGTCGACAGGGACACTGAAGCTTTCTTT. Its translation: CASSVDRDTEAFF.

This clone was seen once. The chain is built from TRBV6-5 and TRBJ1-2, with 8 positions matching TRBD1. The CDR3 has 15 residues. The germline CDR1 and CDR2 sequences are MNHEY and SVGAGI. The V and J ends lost 6 bases and 1 base, in that order; junction bases with no gene match: 7. The CDR3 loop reads CASRGTGIHNYGYTF. CDR3 bases: TGTGCCAGCAGGGGGACAGGAATTCATAACTATGGCTACACCTTC.

This chain links TRBV2 with TRBJ2-7; TRBD1 matches at 7 bases. The CDR3 has 14 residues. The trim removed 7 bases at V and 6 bases at J, leaving 12 bases unmatched. Germline V gene data show CDR1 as SNHLY and CDR2 as FYNNEI. Written as DNA, the CDR3 is TGTGCCAGCACTTACCCCGGGACAGTACGCGAGCAGTACTTC. This sequence encodes CASTYPGTVREQYF. Full variable domain (missing parts from reference TRBV2 and TRBJ2-7): EPEVTQTPSHQVTQMGQEVILRCVPISNHLYFYWYRQILGQKVEFLVSFYNNEISEKSEIFDDQFSVERPDGSNFTLKIRSTKLEDSAMYFCASTYPGTVREQYFGPGTRLTVT.

V gene TRBV5-4 combines with J gene TRBJ1-2; D unclear. V was trimmed by 3 bases and J by 6 bases, leaving 21 bases between them. The CDR3 runs to 16 residues. Germline CDR1 is SGHNT and CDR2 is YYREEE (reference sequence). CDR3 amino acids: CASSSTLNYGLDGYTF. In nucleotides, the CDR3 is TGTGCCAGCAGCTCCACTCTGAACTATGGCTTGGATGGCTACACCTTC.

This clone was detected only a few times. This chain links TRBV7-3 with TRBJ2-5; 13 nucleotides line up with TRBD2. The CDR3 is 16 amino acids. Germline V CDR1 and CDR2: SGHTA, FQGTGA. V trimming: 5 bases; J trimming: 4 bases; junction bases outside the gene matches: 7. CDR3 amino acids: CASSPGLAGRRETQYF. In DNA, the CDR3 is TGTGCCAGCAGCCCGGGACTAGCGGGAAGGAGAGAGACCCAGTACTTC.

The chain recombines TRBV27 with TRBJ1-1, with D perhaps TRBD1 (6 bases). The CDR3 spans 14 residues. V was cut by 7 bases and J by 2 bases, with 14 bases left in between. Germline loops: CDR1 MNHEY, CDR2 SMNVEV (reference sequence). DNA of the CDR3: TGTGCCAGCACCGCCGACAGGACCAACACTGAAGCTTTCTTT. This codes for CASTADRTNTEAFF.

The chain links TRBV27 to TRBJ2-2; D is unresolved. The germline gives CDR1 MNHEY, CDR2 SMNVEV (reference sequence). The CDR3 consists of 14 residues. V lost 4 bases, J lost 5 bases, and 11 bases lay in between. Here the CDR3 reads CASSSPLDTGELFF. The CDR3 DNA sequence: TGTGCCAGCAGTTCCCCCCTAGATACCGGGGAGCTGTTTTTT.

The rearrangement links TRBV30 to TRBJ1-1; TRBD1 is a possible D gene (6 bases). From germline, CDR1 is GTSNPN and CDR2 SVGIG (reference sequence). The CDR3 has 13 residues. CDR3 region: CASRGAGNTEAFF. CDR3 DNA sequence: TGTGCAAGCAGGGGCGCAGGGAACACTGAAGCTTTCTTT.

The rearrangement links TRBV20-1 to TRBJ2-7; D is unresolved. Trimming removed 3 bases from V and 7 bases from J, with 16 bases in between. The CDR3 covers 13 residues. CDR1 DFQATT and CDR2 SNEGSKA come from the germline V gene (reference sequence). CDR3 DNA: TGCAGTGCTAGTCTTCTAGTACATCGAGAGCAGTACTTC. It is translated as CSASLLVHREQYF.

The chain uses TRBV3-1 (or the pseudogene TRBV3-2) and TRBJ1-2; D remains ambiguous. The V gene lost 3 bases and the J gene lost 4 bases, with 6 bases spanning the gap. Germline lookup yields CDR1 LGHDT and CDR2 YNNKEL (reference sequence). The length of the CDR3 is 12 residues. The CDR3 sequence is CASSQRSYGYTF. CDR3 DNA: TGTGCCAGCAGCCAGAGGAGCTATGGCTACACCTTC.

This chain connects TRBV11-1 to TRBJ2-2; D is perhaps TRBD2 (5 bases). V shed 2 bases and J shed 5 bases, with 9 bases lying between them. The V gene's germline CDR1 is SGHAT and CDR2 FQDESV (reference sequence). This CDR3 spans 14 amino acids. Here the CDR3 DNA reads TGTGCCAGCAGCTTAATTACGGGAACCGGGGAGCTGTTTTTT. It encodes CASSLITGTGELFF.

The chain has TRBV27 and TRBJ1-2; 9 bases line up with TRBD1. Germline V CDR1 and CDR2: MNHEY, SMNVEV (reference sequence). This CDR3 comprises 14 residues. The V gene end was trimmed by 3 bases and the J gene end by 8 bases; junction bases not matched to a gene: 7. As DNA, the CDR3 is TGTGCCAGCAGTTTCACAGGGGGCGCGGGGGGCTACACCTTC. This codes for CASSFTGGAGGYTF.

The V gene is TRBV28, the J gene TRBJ1-5; perhaps TRBD1 as D (5 bases). The CDR3 length is 16 residues. CDR1 and CDR2 from the germline V gene are MDHEN and SYDVKM. Trimming left V 6 bases short and J 3 bases short, with 18 bases between. CDR3: CASSPSWGVVNQPQHF. CDR3 nucleotides: TGTGCCAGCAGCCCATCCTGGGGGGTGGTCAATCAGCCCCAGCATTTT.

The chain joins TRBV18 to TRBJ2-1; 8 bases are a match to TRBD1. V dropped 5 bases and J dropped 5; count of bases not matched to a gene: 5. Germline CDR1 KGHSH, CDR2 LQKENI. The CDR3 totals 14 residues. CDR3 region: CASSDDRGNNEQFF. The CDR3 bases are TGTGCCAGCTCAGATGACAGGGGTAACAATGAGCAGTTCTTC.

Worth noting for this clone: This same CDR3 is encoded by further DNA sequences in the sample. This chain uses TRBV3-1 (or the pseudogene TRBV3-2) with TRBJ1-2; D gene unclear. Trimming removed 2 bases from V and 0 bases from J, with 7 bases in between. The CDR3 runs to 14 residues. The germline gives CDR1 LGHDT, CDR2 YNNKEL (reference sequence). The CDR3: CASSQQGANYGYTF. In DNA form, the CDR3 reads TGTGCCAGCAGCCAACAAGGAGCTAACTATGGCTACACCTTC.

The chain employs TRBV5-1 and TRBJ2-1; D is unclear. This CDR3 is 18 amino acids long. Trimming shortened V by 2 bases and J by 3 bases, and 21 bases separated the two germline ends. CDR1 and CDR2 from the germline V gene are SGHRS and YFSETQ. The CDR3 nucleotides are TGCGCCAGCAGCTTTATCACTTCCCCACGAGCCTACTACAATGAGCAGTTCTTC. Its translation: CASSFITSPRAYYNEQFF.